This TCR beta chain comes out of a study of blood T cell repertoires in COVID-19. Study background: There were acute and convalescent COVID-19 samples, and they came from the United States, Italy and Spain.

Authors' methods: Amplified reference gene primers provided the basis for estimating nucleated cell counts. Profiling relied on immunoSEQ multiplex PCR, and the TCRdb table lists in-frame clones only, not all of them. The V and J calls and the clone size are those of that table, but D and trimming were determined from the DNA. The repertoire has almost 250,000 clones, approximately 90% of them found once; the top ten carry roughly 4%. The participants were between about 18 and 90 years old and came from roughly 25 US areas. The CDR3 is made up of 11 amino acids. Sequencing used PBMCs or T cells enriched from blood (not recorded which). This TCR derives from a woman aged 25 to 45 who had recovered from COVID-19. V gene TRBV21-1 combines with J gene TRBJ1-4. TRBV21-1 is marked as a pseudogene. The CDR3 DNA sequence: TGTGCCAGCAGCACGGGTGAAAAACTGTTTTTT. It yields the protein CASSTGEKLFF.